Shown below are 2 T cell receptor beta chains from a single sample sequenced in a study of post-analysis software for immune sequencing data (dated by TCRdb to the mid-2010s). These receptors' antigens are unknown. Broad study findings and their caveats: Patients showed significantly higher frequencies than controls for roughly 5 TRBV segments, among them TRBV5-6, TRBV5-1 and TRBV20-1.

The library was made by PCR. For sequencing, an Illumina HiSeq 2500 was employed. To reduce PCR and sequencing biases, unique molecular identifiers were built into the TCR beta cDNA libraries. TCRdb itself trimmed the public reads at Q25 with fastp, ran MiXCR and retained productive beta chains. Rows matching on CDR3 protein sequence are summarized as one entry with the most common DNA and genes. In all, the sample holds about 430,000 distinct CDR3 sequences, and approximately 38% of those were seen once. Jointly, the top ten make up less than 8% of the sample. Sequencing was carried out using blood. Receptors were obtained from a girl aged 2-9 years with multiple sclerosis.

V is TRBV4-3 and J is TRBJ1-1; 7 bases agree with TRBD1. Germline V gives CDR1 LGHNA, CDR2 YSLEER. V shed 4 bases and J 1 base; nucleotides not matched to a gene: 6. The CDR3 is 15 amino acids. This CDR3 is CASSPKQGQNTEAFF. The CDR3 coding sequence is TGCGCCAGCAGCCCGAAACAGGGGCAGAACACTGAAGCTTTCTTT.

V is TRBV15 and J is TRBJ2-3; D may be TRBD2 (6 bases). The germline gives CDR1 LNHNV, CDR2 YYDKDF (reference sequence). V was trimmed by 2 bases and J by 1 base, leaving 19 bases between them. The CDR3 has 18 residues. CDR3 loop: CATSRPNPQRVGTDTQYF. The CDR3 DNA follows: TGTGCCACCAGCAGACCTAATCCCCAGCGGGTAGGCACAGATACGCAGTATTTT.